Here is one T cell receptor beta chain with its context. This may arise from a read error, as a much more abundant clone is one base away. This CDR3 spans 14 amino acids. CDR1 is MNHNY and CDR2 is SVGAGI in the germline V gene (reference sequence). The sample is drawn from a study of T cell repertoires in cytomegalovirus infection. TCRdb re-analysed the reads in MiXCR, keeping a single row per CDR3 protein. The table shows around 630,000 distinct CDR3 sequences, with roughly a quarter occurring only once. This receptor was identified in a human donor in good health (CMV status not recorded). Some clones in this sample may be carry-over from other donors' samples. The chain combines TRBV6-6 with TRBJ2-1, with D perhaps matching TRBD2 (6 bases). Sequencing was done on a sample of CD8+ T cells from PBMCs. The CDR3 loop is CDSSYGSTYNEQFF. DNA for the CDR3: TGTGACAGCAGTTACGGGAGTACCTACAATGAGCAGTTCTTC.